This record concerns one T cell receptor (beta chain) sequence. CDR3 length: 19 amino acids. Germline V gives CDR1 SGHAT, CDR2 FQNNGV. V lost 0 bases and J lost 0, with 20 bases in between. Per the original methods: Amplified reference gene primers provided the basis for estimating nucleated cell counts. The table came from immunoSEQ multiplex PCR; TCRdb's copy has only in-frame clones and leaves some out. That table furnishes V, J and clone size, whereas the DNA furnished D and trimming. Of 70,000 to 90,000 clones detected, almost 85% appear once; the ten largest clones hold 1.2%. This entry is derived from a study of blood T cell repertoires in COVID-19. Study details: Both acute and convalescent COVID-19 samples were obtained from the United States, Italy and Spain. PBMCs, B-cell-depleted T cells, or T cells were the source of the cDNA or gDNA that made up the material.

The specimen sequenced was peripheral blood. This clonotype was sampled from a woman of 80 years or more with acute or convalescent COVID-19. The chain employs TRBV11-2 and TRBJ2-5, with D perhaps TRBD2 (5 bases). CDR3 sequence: CASSLEIRASPKYQETQYF. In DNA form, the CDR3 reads TGTGCCAGCAGCTTAGAAATACGGGCTAGCCCTAAGTACCAAGAGACCCAGTACTTC. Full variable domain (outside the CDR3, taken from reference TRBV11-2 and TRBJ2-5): EAGVAQSPRYKIIEKRQSVAFWCNPISGHATLYWYQQILGQGPKLLIQFQNNGVVDDSQLPKDRFSAERLKGVDSTLKIQPAKLEDSAVYLCASSLEIRASPKYQETQYFGPGTRLLVL.